Reported below is one T cell receptor beta chain. This clonotype was recorded a few times. Its antigen is still unknown. Base qualities are not at hand, and no much larger clone is one base apart. Sequencing instrument: Illumina HiSeq 1500. The public reads were reanalyzed by TCRdb: fastp trimming at Q25, MiXCR alignment, in-frame beta chains only. CDR3 protein duplicates are merged, each entry listing the most common genes and DNA. This sample lists about 700,000 distinct CDR3 sequences; roughly a third were detected once. 15% to 20% of the sample comes from the top ten. In light of the paper, this sample's treatment or condition label describes: in vitro stimulation with specific CMV peptide epitopes to enrich CMV-specific T cells. The data were obtained in a study of T cell repertoires in cytomegalovirus infection (dated by TCRdb to 2018 to 2020). With regard to the full study: Alongside well-studied HLA-B-restricted epitopes, the peptide stimulations were aimed at recently identified HLA-C-restricted CMV epitopes, whose presentation resists viral immunomodulation. The HLA type of each donor mattered for the analysis, because public TCR beta signatures pointed to carriage of CMV infection along with the matching HLA type. Overall results and qualifications from the work: The ex vivo response was dominated by HLA-C-restricted CMV-specific TCR beta clonotypes, which also provided the single most frequent clonotype in two of eight donors. In both this cohort and an independent cohort of 352 donors, the cumulative frequency of public TCR beta family members distinguished carriers of CMV infection plus the relevant HLA type.

The germline V gene encodes CDR1 SGHTA and CDR2 FQGNSA. V loses 5 bases of germline sequence and J loses 6 bases, and the interval between the two ends is 17 bases. The CDR3 spans 14 residues, from the cysteine through the phenylalanine. The retained sequence is limited to the CDR3, 42 bases, with the frame set at the first base. The sequencing used cultured PBMCs, collected from culture after CMV antigen stimulation. This clonotype originated in a human donor in good health (CMV status not recorded). Some clones in this sample may be carry-over from other donors' samples. Recombination connected TRBV7-2 to TRBJ2-7, with the D gene uncertain. CDR3 region: CASSLSGASAEQYF. The sequence in DNA is TGTGCCAGCAGCCTCTCGGGCGCCAGTGCCGAGCAGTACTTC.